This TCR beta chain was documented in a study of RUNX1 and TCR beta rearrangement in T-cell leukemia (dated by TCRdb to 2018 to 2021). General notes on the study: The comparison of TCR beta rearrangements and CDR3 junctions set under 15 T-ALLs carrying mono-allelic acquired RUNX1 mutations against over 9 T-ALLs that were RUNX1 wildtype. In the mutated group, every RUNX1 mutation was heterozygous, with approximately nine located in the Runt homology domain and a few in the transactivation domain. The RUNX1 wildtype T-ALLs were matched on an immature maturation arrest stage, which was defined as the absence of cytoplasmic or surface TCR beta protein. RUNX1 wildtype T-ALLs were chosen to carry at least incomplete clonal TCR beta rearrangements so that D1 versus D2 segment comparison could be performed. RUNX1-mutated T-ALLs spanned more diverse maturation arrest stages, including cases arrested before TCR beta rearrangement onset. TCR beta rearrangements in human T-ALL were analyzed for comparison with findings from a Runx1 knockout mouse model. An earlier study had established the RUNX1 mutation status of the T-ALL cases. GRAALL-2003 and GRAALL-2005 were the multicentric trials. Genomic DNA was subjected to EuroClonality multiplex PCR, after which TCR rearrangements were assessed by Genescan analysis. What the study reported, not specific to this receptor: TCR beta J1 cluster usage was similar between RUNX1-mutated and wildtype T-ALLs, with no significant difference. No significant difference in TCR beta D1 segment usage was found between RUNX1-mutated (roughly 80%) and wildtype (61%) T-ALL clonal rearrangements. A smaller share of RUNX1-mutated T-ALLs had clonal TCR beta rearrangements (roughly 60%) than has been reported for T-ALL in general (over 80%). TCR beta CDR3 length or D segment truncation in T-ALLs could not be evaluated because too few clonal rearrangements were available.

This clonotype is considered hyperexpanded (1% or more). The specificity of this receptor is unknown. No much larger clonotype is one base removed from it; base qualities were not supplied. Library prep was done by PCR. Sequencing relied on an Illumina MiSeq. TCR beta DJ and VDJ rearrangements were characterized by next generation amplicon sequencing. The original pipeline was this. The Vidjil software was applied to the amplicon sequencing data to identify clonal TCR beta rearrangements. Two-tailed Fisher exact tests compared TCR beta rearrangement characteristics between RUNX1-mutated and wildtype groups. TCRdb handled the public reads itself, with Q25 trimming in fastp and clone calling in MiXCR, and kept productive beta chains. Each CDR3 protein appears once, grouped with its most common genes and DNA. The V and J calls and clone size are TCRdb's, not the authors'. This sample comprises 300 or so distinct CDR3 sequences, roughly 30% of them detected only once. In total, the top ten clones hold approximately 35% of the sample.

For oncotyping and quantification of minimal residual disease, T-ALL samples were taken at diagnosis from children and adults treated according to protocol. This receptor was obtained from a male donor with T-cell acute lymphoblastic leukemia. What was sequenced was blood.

The nucleotide sequence reads TGCAGTGCTAGAGGGCTAGCGGGGGCTTACAATGAGCAGTTCTTC. Its protein reads: CSARGLAGAYNEQFF. The rearranged chain carries TRBV20-1 and TRBJ2-1, and 10 junctional nucleotides match TRBD2. From the cysteine through the phenylalanine, the CDR3 covers 15 amino acids. Only the CDR3 part of the read is kept: 45 bases, read in frame from the first base. Trimming removed 1 base from V and 4 bases from J; the gene matches leave 4 bases unexplained. CDR1 and CDR2, looked up from the germline V gene (reference sequence), are DFQATT and SNEGSKA.